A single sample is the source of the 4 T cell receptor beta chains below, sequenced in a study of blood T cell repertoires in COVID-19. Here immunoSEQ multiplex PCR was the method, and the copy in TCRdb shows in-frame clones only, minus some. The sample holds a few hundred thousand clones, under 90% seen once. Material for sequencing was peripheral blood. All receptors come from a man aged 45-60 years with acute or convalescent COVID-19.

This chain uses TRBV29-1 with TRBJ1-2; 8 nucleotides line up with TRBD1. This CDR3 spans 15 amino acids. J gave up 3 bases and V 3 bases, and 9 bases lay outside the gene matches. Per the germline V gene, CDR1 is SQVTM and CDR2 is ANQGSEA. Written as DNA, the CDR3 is TGCAGCGTTGAGGGACAGGCCCGCTGGGACTATGGCTACACCTTC. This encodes CSVEGQARWDYGYTF.

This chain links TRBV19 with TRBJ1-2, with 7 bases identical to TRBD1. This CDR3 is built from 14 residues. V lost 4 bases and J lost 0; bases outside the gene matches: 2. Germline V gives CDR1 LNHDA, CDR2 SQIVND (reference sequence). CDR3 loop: CASSTDRSNYGYTF. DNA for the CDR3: TGTGCCAGTAGTACGGACAGGTCTAACTATGGCTACACCTTC.

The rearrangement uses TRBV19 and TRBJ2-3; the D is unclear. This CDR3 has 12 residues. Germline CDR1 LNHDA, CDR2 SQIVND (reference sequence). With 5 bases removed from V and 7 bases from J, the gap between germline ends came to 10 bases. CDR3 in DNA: TGTGCCAGTAGTCTGACTGAGCATACGCAGTATTTT. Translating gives CASSLTEHTQYF.

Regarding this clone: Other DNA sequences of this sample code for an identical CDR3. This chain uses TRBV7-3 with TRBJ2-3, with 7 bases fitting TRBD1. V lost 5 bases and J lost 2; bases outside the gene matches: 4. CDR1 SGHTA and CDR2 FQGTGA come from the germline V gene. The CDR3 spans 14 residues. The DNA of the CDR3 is TGTGCCAGCAGCCAAAGGGGGCCCACAGATACGCAGTATTTT. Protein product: CASSQRGPTDTQYF.